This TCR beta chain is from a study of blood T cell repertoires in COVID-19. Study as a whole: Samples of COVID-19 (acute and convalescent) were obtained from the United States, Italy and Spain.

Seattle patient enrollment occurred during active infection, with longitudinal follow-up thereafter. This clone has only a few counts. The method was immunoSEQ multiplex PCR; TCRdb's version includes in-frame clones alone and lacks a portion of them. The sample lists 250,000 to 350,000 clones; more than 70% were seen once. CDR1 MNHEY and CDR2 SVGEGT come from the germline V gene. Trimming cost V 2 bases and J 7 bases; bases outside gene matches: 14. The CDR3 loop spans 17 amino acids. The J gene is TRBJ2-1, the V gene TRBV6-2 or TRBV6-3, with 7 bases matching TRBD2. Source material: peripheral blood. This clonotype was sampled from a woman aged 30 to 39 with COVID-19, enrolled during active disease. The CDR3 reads CASSYPLSGEGQNEQFF. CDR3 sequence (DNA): TGTGCCAGCAGTTACCCTCTCTCTGGGGAGGGCCAGAATGAGCAGTTCTTC.